The clone carrying this T cell receptor beta chain has just a few counts. Its specificity is not known. Molecular barcoding with unique molecular identifiers was used for the TCRbeta library. TCRdb processed the PCR reads anew with MiXCR; each CDR3 protein has one entry. The sample includes around 270,000 distinct CDR3 sequences, about 7.3% of them seen just once. This entry comes from a study of T-cell reconstitution after alpha-beta-depleted transplantation in children. Study-wide results and limits: Most T-cell counts and diversity one year after the transplant came from T cells that were newly produced. The study reportedly traced alpha-beta T cells about two months after transplant to several hundred expanded graft clones.

Per the germline V gene, CDR1 is SGHDT and CDR2 is YYEEEE. The CDR3 is made up of 17 amino acids. V was pared by 1 base and J by 10 bases, with 12 bases of the junction left unmatched. The material was peripheral blood, obtained 360 days after TCRalphabeta/CD19-depleted stem cell transplant. The clonotype originates from a female patient aged 2 to 10 who had a stem cell transplant for Fanconi anemia, so the T cells may come from the graft donor. V gene TRBV5-6 combines with J gene TRBJ1-6, with 9 bases fitting TRBD1. The DNA of the CDR3 is TGTGCCAGCAGCTTGTTCGGGCGAACAGGGGGCGAATCACCCCTCCACTTT. It codes for CASSLFGRTGGESPLHF.